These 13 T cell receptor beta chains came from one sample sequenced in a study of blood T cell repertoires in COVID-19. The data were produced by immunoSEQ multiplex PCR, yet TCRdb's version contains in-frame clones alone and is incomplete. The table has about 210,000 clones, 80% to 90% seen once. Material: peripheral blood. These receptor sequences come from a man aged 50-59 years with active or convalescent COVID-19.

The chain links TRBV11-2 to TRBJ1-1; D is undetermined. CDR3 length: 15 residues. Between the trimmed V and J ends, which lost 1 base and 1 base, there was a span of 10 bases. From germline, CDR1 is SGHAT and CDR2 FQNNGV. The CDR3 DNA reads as TGTGCCAGCAGCTTAGCGGTGACACCGAACACTGAAGCTTTCTTT. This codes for CASSLAVTPNTEAFF.

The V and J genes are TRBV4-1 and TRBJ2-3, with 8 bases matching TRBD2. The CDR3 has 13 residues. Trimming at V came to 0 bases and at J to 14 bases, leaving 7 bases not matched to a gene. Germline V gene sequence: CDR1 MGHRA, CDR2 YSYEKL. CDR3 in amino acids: CASSQEPGGPLYF. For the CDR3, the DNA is TGCGCCAGCAGCCAAGAGCCGGGGGGGCCTTTGTATTTT.

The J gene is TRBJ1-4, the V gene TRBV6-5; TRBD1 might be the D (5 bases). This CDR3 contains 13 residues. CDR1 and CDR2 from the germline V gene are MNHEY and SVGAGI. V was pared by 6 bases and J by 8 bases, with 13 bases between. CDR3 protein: CASRSREGEKLFF. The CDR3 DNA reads TGTGCCAGCAGGTCCAGGGAGGGCGAAAAACTGTTTTTT.

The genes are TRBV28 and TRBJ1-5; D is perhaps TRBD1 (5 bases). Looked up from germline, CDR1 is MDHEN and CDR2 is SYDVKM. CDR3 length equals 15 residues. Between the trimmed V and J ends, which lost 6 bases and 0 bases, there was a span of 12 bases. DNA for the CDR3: TGTGCCAGCAGCCTGGGACTCAATAGCAATCAGCCCCAGCATTTT. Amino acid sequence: CASSLGLNSNQPQHF.

This chain's CDR3 is CASSNLRDSPLHF. CDR3 nucleotides: TGTGCCAGTAGTAACCTCAGGGATTCACCCCTCCACTTT. The chain combines TRBV19 with TRBJ1-6; D perhaps matches TRBD1 (5 bases). The CDR3 is made up of 13 amino acids. The ends were cut back, 4 bases at V and 8 bases at J, with 9 bases in the middle. Germline V CDR1 and CDR2: LNHDA, SQIVND (reference sequence).

The CDR3 spells CATSDPNQPQHF. The DNA of the CDR3 is TGTGCCACCAGTGATCCGAATCAGCCCCAGCATTTT. The chain links TRBV24-1 to TRBJ1-5; D is unclear. The V gene's germline CDR1 is KGHDR and CDR2 SFDVKD. The CDR3 has 12 residues. V lost 3 bases and J lost 4, with 3 bases in between.

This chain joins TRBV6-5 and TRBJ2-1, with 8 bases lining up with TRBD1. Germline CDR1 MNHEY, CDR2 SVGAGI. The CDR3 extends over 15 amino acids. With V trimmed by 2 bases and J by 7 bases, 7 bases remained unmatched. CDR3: CASSYQGAGQNEQFF. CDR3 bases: TGTGCCAGCAGTTACCAGGGGGCGGGTCAGAATGAGCAGTTCTTC.

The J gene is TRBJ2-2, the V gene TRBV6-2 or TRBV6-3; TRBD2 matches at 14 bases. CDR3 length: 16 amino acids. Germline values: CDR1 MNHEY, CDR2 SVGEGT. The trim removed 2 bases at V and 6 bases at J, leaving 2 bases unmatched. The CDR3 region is CASSYGTSGGPGELFF. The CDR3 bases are TGTGCCAGCAGTTACGGGACTAGCGGGGGACCCGGGGAGCTGTTTTTT.

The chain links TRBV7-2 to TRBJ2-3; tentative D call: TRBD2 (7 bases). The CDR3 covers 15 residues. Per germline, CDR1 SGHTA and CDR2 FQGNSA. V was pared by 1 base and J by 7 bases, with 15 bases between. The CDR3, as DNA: TGTGCCAGCAGCTTAGTAGGGGGGGGAACCAATACGCAGTATTTT. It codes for CASSLVGGGTNTQYF.

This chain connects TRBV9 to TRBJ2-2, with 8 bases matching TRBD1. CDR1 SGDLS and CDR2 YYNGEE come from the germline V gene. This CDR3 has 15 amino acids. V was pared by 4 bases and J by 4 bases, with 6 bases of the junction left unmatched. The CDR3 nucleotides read TGTGCCAGCAGCTCCAGGGACAGGCCCACCGGGGAGCTGTTTTTT. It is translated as CASSSRDRPTGELFF. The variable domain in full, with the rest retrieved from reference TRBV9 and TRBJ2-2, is DSGVTQTPKHLITATGQRVTLRCSPRSGDLSVYWYQQSLDQGLQFLIQYYNGEERAKGNILERFSAQQFPDLHSELNLSSLELGDSALYFCASSSRDRPTGELFFGEGSRLTVL.

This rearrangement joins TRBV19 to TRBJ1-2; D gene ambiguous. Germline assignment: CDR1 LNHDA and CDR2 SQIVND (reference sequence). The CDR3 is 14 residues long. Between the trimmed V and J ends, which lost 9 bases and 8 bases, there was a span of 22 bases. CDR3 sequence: CASTSNPRLEGYTF. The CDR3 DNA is TGTGCCAGCACTAGTAACCCGCGTTTGGAGGGCTACACCTTC. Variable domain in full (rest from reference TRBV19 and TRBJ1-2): DGGITQSPKYLFRKEGQNVTLSCEQNLNHDAMYWYRQDPGQGLRLIYYSQIVNDFQKGDIAEGYSVSREKKESFPLTVTSAQKNPTAFYLCASTSNPRLEGYTFGSGTRLTVV.

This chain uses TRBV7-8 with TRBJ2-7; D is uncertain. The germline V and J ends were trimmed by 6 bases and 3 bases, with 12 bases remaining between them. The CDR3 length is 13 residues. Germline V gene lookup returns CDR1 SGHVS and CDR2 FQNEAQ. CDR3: CASSHDRGYEQYF. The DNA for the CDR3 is TGTGCCAGCAGTCACGACCGCGGCTACGAGCAGTACTTC.

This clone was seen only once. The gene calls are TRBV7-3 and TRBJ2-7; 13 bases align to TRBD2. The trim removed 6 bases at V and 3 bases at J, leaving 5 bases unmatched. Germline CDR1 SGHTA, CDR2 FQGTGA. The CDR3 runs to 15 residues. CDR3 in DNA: TGTGCCAGCAGACTCGGACTAGCGGGGGTCTACGAGCAGTACGTC. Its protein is CASRLGLAGVYEQYV.